Presented here are 7 T cell receptor beta chains from one specimen sequenced in a study of immune cell composition in non-small cell lung cancer. The method was immunoSEQ multiplex PCR; TCRdb's version includes in-frame clones alone and lacks a portion of them. This table has 6,600 or so clones, about 83% appearing once. The sequenced sample was lung tumor tissue. These receptors all stem from a human donor with non-small cell lung cancer.

The chain is built from TRBV11-2 and TRBJ1-2; 9 bases agree with TRBD1. The junction had 9 bases not matched to a gene; V was cut back by 3 bases and J by 10 bases. The V gene's germline CDR1 is SGHAT and CDR2 FQNNGV. This CDR3 contains 14 residues. This CDR3 is CASSLLGTGLDYTF. Here the CDR3 DNA reads TGTGCCAGCAGCTTGTTGGGGACAGGGCTTGACTACACCTTC.

The chain is built from TRBV9 and TRBJ1-1; TRBD1 matches 8 bases. Unmatched junction bases numbered 6, after V lost 0 bases and J lost 5 bases. In germline, CDR1 is SGDLS, CDR2 YYNGEE. The CDR3 covers 15 residues. The CDR3 reads CASSVAGRGQTEAFF. CDR3 sequence (DNA): TGTGCCAGCAGCGTAGCGGGCAGGGGGCAGACTGAAGCTTTCTTT.

This clone was picked up a small number of times. This sequence joins TRBV9 and TRBJ1-2, with TRBD1 matching 7 bases. The CDR3 sequence is 14 residues long. Germline lookup yields CDR1 SGDLS and CDR2 YYNGEE. V shed 3 bases and J 4 bases; nucleotides not matched to a gene: 6. CDR3 region: CASSERDSLYGYTF. In DNA, the CDR3 is TGTGCCAGCAGCGAAAGGGACAGCCTCTATGGCTACACCTTC.

V usage is TRBV27 and J usage is TRBJ2-4; 7 bases match TRBD1. This CDR3 spans 15 amino acids. V shed 4 bases and J 3 bases; nucleotides not matched to a gene: 6. Per the germline V gene, CDR1 is MNHEY and CDR2 is SMNVEV (reference sequence). The CDR3 region has the DNA TGTGCCAGCAGTTCCTACCAGGGGGTCAAAAACATTCAGTACTTC. Translation: CASSSYQGVKNIQYF.

The table lists this clone with a count of one. The V call is TRBV4-3, the J call TRBJ2-7, with 8 bases lining up with TRBD2. Germline V gene data show CDR1 as LGHNA and CDR2 as YSLEER. This CDR3 has 16 residues. V was pared by 0 bases and J by 2 bases, with 6 bases of the junction left unmatched. CDR3 in DNA: TGCGCCAGCAGCCAAGATCTTACGGGGGGGACCTACGAGCAGTACTTC. Translated, it gives CASSQDLTGGTYEQYF.

The rearrangement joins TRBV13 to TRBJ2-1; tentatively, D is TRBD2 (5 bases). The CDR3 consists of 14 residues. The V gene's germline CDR1 is PRHDT and CDR2 FYEKMQ (reference sequence). V was trimmed by 3 bases and J by 9 bases, leaving 15 bases between them. The CDR3 spells CASSFRASRGEQFF. The CDR3 DNA is TGTGCCAGCAGCTTTAGGGCCTCACGGGGTGAGCAGTTCTTC. Together with reference TRBV13 and TRBJ2-1, the CDR3 gives the full variable domain: AAGVIQSPRHLIKEKRETATLKCYPIPRHDTVYWYQQGPGQDPQFLISFYEKMQSDKGSIPDRFSAQQFSDYHSELNMSSLELGDSALYFCASSFRASRGEQFFGPGTRLTVL.

A remark on this clone: Germline is not matched at one junction end, which may reflect a read error. The chain uses TRBV7-6 and TRBJ2-3, with D possibly TRBD1 on 6 matching bases. Germline CDR1 reads SGHVS; CDR2 reads FNYEAQ. This CDR3 region has 11 residues. Here the CDR3 reads CASSADGTTQF. The DNA for the CDR3 is TGTGCCAGCAGCGCGGACGGGACAACTCAATTT.